This passage covers 15 T cell receptor beta chains from one sample sequenced in a study of radiation and T cells in renal cell carcinoma. Time point in this sample: baseline pretreatment blood. The treatment: 15 Gy SBRT to primary tumor, nephrectomy 4 weeks later. The repertoire was sequenced with immunoSEQ multiplex PCR; TCRdb's copy has only in-frame clones and lacks some. The sample consists of 20,000 to 25,000 clones, about 80% of them appearing once. Sequenced here: blood, sampled from a patient whose treatment included radiotherapy and nephrectomy. These receptors were obtained from a man in his fifties or sixties with renal cell carcinoma.

As DNA, the CDR3 is TGTGCCAGCAGTTTATCGCTGGGTTCCCACGGCGGGCAGTACTTC. Its protein is CASSLSLGSHGGQYF. This sequence joins TRBV27 and TRBJ2-7; the D is unclear. V shed 0 bases and J shed 9 bases, with 18 bases lying between them. CDR3 size: 15 residues. Per germline, CDR1 MNHEY and CDR2 SMNVEV (reference sequence).

The CDR3, as DNA: TGTGCCTGGAGTGGCAGGGCCACAGATACGCAGTATTTT. It specifies CAWSGRATDTQYF. The genes are TRBV30 and TRBJ2-3; a possible D gene is TRBD1 (5 bases). The CDR3 runs 13 residues. The germline V gene encodes CDR1 GTSNPN and CDR2 SVGIG (reference sequence). V lost 1 base to trimming and J lost 2 bases, with 7 bases between them.

V gene TRBV7-9 combines with J gene TRBJ1-1, with D possibly TRBD1 on 6 matching bases. The V end was cut by 6 bases, the J end by 6 bases, with 14 bases between. Germline-derived CDR1 and CDR2 are SEHNR and FQNEAQ (reference sequence). The CDR3 is 13 residues long. The CDR3 bases are TGTGCCAGCAGGGGGTGGGGGCTGGCTGAAGCTTTCTTT. Its translation is CASRGWGLAEAFF.

In nucleotides, the CDR3 is TGCGCCAGCAGCCAAGGTGGGCATAGCGGGAATAGGAATGAGCAGTTCTTC. Amino acids: CASSQGGHSGNRNEQFF. The V and J genes are TRBV4-3 and TRBJ2-1; 8 bases are shared with TRBD2. The CDR3 is made up of 17 amino acids. J was trimmed by 7 bases and V by 1 base; bases with no gene match: 12. Germline V lookup: CDR1 LGHNA, CDR2 YSLEER.

This clone was observed a handful of times. This chain uses TRBV5-1 with TRBJ2-1; 9 bases map to TRBD2. The germline CDR1 and CDR2 sequences are SGHRS and YFSETQ. The CDR3 is 14 residues long. With 4 bases clipped from V and 7 bases from J, the junction kept 6 bases outside the gene matches. Written as DNA, the CDR3 is TGCGCCAGCAGCCCGCAAGCGGGAGGAAATGAGCAGTTCTTC. Its protein product is CASSPQAGGNEQFF.

The V gene is TRBV9, the J gene TRBJ2-7; tentatively, D is TRBD2 (6 bases). Germline V gives CDR1 SGDLS, CDR2 YYNGEE. This CDR3 spans 14 amino acids. Trimming cost V 1 base and J 3 bases, with 11 bases left between them. The CDR3 DNA sequence: TGTGCCAGCAGCGTACGGCAGGGAGGCTACGAGCAGTACTTC. As protein: CASSVRQGGYEQYF. Complete variable domain (other parts from reference TRBV9 and TRBJ2-7): DSGVTQTPKHLITATGQRVTLRCSPRSGDLSVYWYQQSLDQGLQFLIQYYNGEERAKGNILERFSAQQFPDLHSELNLSSLELGDSALYFCASSVRQGGYEQYFGPGTRLTVT.

V gene TRBV11-2 combines with J gene TRBJ2-2; 11 nucleotides agree with TRBD1. The germline gives CDR1 SGHAT, CDR2 FQNNGV. The ends lost 5 bases at V and 4 bases at J; junction bases unmatched: 6. The CDR3 is 16 amino acids. The CDR3 nucleotides are TGTGCCAGCAGCGAAGGACAGGGGGCTAGCACCGGGGAGCTGTTTTTT. Encoded protein: CASSEGQGASTGELFF.

About this clone itself: This probably arose from a read error, given a far larger clone one base away. Other nucleotide sequences in the sample specify the same CDR3. The chain is built from TRBV5-4 and TRBJ1-2; D perhaps matches TRBD1 (5 bases). Germline lookup yields CDR1 SGHNT and CDR2 YYREEE (reference sequence). The CDR3 has 15 residues. Trimming pared 4 bases from V and 6 bases from J, leaving 19 bases between. In DNA form, the CDR3 reads TGTGCCAGCAGCCAAGAGGAGGGACGAGTTAATGGCTACACCTTC. This gives the protein CASSQEEGRVNGYTF.

The chain carries TRBV6-1 and TRBJ2-7; D unresolved. The germline CDR1 and CDR2 sequences are MNHNS and SASEGT. V gave up 1 base and J gave up 9 bases, with 13 bases separating them. The CDR3 runs 13 residues. CDR3: CASSEGQASLQYF. CDR3 DNA sequence: TGTGCCAGCAGTGAAGGGCAGGCTTCTTTGCAGTACTTC.

The chain couples TRBV18 to TRBJ2-7, with TRBD1 identical over 12 bases. V lost 6 bases, J lost 7 bases, and 10 bases stayed unmatched. The CDR3 is 15 amino acids. Germline CDR1 reads KGHSH; CDR2 reads LQKENI. The CDR3 is CASSPGTGGWKEQYF. The CDR3 DNA reads TGTGCCAGCTCGCCTGGGACAGGGGGCTGGAAAGAGCAGTACTTC.

The V and J genes are TRBV5-5 and TRBJ2-5; the D gene could be TRBD1 or TRBD2 (5 bases each). The CDR3 is 15 residues long. Germline CDR1 SGHKS, CDR2 YYEKEE (reference sequence). The V end lost 0 bases, the J end lost 2 bases, and 11 bases lay between the germline ends. The chain's CDR3 is CASSLGGRRQETQYF. CDR3 DNA sequence: TGTGCCAGCAGCTTGGGGGGACGGAGACAAGAGACCCAGTACTTC.

This sequence joins TRBV30 and TRBJ2-7, with D perhaps matching TRBD1 or TRBD2 (5 bases each). From germline, CDR1 is GTSNPN and CDR2 SVGIG (reference sequence). Trimming shortened V by 4 bases and J by 3 bases, and 19 bases separated the two germline ends. The CDR3 is 15 residues long. Here the CDR3 DNA reads TGTGCCTGGAAGGGGATGGGGGTTGTCTACTACGAGCAGTACTTC. As protein: CAWKGMGVVYYEQYF.

V and J are TRBV2 and TRBJ1-2, with a tentative D call TRBD1 (6 bases). Germline CDR1 SNHLY, CDR2 FYNNEI. V was clipped by 5 bases and J by 6 bases, with 16 bases between them. The CDR3 sequence is 14 residues long. The CDR3 protein is CASSPSTGADGYTF. The CDR3, as DNA: TGTGCCAGCAGTCCGTCGACAGGAGCCGATGGCTACACCTTC.

By proportion, this clone is medium-sized. V and J are TRBV7-9 and TRBJ2-7, with D perhaps being TRBD1 or TRBD2 (5 bases each). Trimming cost V 4 bases and J 3 bases, with 19 bases left between them. Germline V gives CDR1 SEHNR, CDR2 FQNEAQ (reference sequence). CDR3 size: 16 residues. CDR3 loop: CASSSIGARTYYEQYF. CDR3 DNA: TGTGCCAGCAGCTCCATAGGGGCGAGGACTTACTACGAGCAGTACTTC.

On this clone itself: This specimen includes other DNA sequences encoding the same CDR3. CDR3 sequence: CASQRSAGSIWEQYF. CDR3 DNA: TGTGCCAGTCAACGGTCGGCAGGGTCGATCTGGGAGCAGTACTTC. The gene calls are TRBV6-1 and TRBJ2-7, with a tentative D call TRBD1 (5 bases). Germline loops: CDR1 MNHNS, CDR2 SASEGT. The CDR3 is 15 residues long. V was pared by 9 bases and J by 7 bases, with 25 bases between.